The text below deals with one TCR beta chain. Its specificity is unknown. The protocol was immunoSEQ multiplex PCR, while the TCRdb copy is restricted to in-frame clones and leaves out a portion. This table holds 70,000 or so clones, more than 85% found once. The data derive from a study of resident and recirculating memory T cells in vitiligo. CDR3 size: 15 residues. Germline V gene sequence: CDR1 MGHRA, CDR2 YSYEKL. The junction had 4 bases not matched to a gene; V was cut back by 2 bases and J by 4 bases. Study results and limitations: No single dominant TCR clone appeared; lesion clonality varied.

Patients had to be free of confetti depigmentation, indicating active vitiligo. Patients who had received treatment within the previous three months were excluded. The chain has TRBV4-1 and TRBJ2-2, with 7 nucleotides matching TRBD2. The clonotype originates from a male donor with vitiligo. Source material: blood. The CDR3 nucleotides read TGCGCCAGCAGCCAACTAGCGGCGCTCACCGGGGAGCTGTTTTTT. Translated, it gives CASSQLAALTGELFF.